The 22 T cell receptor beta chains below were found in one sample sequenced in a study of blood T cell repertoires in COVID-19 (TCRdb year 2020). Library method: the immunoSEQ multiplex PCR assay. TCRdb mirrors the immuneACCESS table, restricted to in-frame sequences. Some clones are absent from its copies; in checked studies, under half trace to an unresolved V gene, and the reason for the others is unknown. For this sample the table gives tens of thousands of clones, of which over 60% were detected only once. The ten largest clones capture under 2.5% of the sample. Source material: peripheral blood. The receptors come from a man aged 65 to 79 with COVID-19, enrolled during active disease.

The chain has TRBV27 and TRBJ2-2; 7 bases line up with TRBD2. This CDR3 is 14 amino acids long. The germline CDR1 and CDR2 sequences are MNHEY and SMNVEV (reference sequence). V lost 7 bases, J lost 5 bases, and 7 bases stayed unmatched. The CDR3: CASKGGDVTGELFF. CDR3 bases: TGTGCCAGCAAGGGAGGGGATGTTACCGGGGAGCTGTTTTTT.

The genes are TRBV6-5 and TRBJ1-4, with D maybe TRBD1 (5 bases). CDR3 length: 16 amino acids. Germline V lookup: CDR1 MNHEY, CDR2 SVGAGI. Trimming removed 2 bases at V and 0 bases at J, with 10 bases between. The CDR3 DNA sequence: TGTGCCAGCAGTTACCAGACAGCCGCAACTAATGAAAAACTGTTTTTT. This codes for CASSYQTAATNEKLFF.

CDR3 in amino acids: CSVDVRPNEQFF. CDR3 in DNA: TGCAGCGTTGACGTCAGGCCAAATGAGCAGTTCTTC. The chain uses TRBV29-1 and TRBJ2-1; D remains unclear. The V end lost 3 bases, the J end lost 7 bases, and 10 bases lay between the germline ends. The germline gives CDR1 SQVTM, CDR2 ANQGSEA. The CDR3 has 12 residues.

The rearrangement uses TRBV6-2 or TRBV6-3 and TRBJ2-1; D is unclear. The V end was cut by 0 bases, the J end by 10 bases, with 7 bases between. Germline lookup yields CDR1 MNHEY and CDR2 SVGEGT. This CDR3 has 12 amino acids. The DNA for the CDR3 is TGTGCCAGCAGTTACTCGCTCGGGGAGCAGTTCTTC. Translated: CASSYSLGEQFF.

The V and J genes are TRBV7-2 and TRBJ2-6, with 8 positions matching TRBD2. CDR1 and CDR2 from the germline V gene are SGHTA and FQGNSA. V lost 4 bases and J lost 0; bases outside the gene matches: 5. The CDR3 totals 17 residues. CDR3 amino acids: CASSSSGRSSGANVLTF. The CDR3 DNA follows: TGTGCCAGCAGCTCTAGCGGGCGGAGCTCTGGGGCCAACGTCCTGACTTTC.

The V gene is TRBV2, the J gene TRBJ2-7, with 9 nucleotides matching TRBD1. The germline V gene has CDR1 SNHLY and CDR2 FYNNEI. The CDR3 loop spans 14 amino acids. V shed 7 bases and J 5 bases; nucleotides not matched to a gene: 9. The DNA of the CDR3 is TGTGCCAGCAAGAAGGGACAGGGTACCCACGAGCAGTACTTC. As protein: CASKKGQGTHEQYF.

The CDR3 protein is CASSQGQLLNTEAFF. The CDR3 DNA follows: TGTGCCAGCAGCCAAGGACAGCTATTGAACACTGAAGCTTTCTTT. The chain couples TRBV3-1 (or the pseudogene TRBV3-2) to TRBJ1-1, with a weak D call TRBD1 (5 bases). CDR1 and CDR2 (germline): LGHDT, YNNKEL (reference sequence). The germline V and J ends were trimmed by 1 base and 0 bases, with 9 bases remaining between them. The CDR3 loop spans 15 amino acids.

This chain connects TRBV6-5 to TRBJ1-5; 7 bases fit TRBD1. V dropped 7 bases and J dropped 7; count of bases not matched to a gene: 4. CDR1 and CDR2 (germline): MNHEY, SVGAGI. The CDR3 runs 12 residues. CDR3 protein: CASKTGMQPQHF. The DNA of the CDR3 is TGTGCCAGCAAGACAGGGATGCAGCCCCAGCATTTT.

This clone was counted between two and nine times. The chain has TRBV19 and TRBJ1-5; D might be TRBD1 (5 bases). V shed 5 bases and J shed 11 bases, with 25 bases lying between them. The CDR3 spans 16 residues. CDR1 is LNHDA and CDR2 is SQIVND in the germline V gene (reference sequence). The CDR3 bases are TGTGCCAGTAGTCATGGCGCGGGGTTGGGGGAAGGGGCCCAGCATTTT. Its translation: CASSHGAGLGEGAQHF.

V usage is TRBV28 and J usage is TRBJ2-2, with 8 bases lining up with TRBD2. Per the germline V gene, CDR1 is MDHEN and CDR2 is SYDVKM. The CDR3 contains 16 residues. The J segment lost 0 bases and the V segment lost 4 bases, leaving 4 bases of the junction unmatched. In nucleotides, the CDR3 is TGTGCCAGCAGTTCGACCGGGGGGGCGAACACCGGGGAGCTGTTTTTT. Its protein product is CASSSTGGANTGELFF.

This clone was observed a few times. The CDR3 is CASSARDSARRGTEAFF. CDR3 in DNA: TGTGCCAGCTCAGCACGGGACAGCGCACGGAGGGGAACTGAAGCTTTCTTT. The rearrangement joins TRBV18 to TRBJ1-1; TRBD1 matches 7 bases. The CDR3 totals 17 residues. CDR1 KGHSH and CDR2 LQKENI come from the germline V gene. The V gene end was trimmed by 5 bases and the J gene end by 5 bases; junction bases not matched to a gene: 17.

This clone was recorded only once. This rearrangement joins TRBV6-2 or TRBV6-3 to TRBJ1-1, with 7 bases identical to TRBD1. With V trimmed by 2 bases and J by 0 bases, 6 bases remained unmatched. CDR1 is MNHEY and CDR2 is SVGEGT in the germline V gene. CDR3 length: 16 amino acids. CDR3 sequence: CASSYPSDRVNTEAFF. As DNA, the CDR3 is TGTGCCAGCAGTTACCCATCCGACAGGGTGAACACTGAAGCTTTCTTT.

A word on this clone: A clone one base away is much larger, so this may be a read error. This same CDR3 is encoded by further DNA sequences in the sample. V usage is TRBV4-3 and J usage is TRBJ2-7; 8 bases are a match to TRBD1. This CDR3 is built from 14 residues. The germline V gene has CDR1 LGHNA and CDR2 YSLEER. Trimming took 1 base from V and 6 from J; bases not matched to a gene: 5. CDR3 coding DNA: TGCGCCAGCAGCCAAGCGGACAGGGTGGGCGAGCAGTACTTC. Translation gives CASSQADRVGEQYF.

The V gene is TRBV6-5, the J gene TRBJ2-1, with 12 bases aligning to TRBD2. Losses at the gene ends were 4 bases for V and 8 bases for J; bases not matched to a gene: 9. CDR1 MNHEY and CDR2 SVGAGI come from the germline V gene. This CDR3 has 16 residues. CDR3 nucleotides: TGTGCCAGCAGTTCCTCTAGCGGGAGGGCCCTCTATGAGCAGTTCTTC. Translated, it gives CASSSSSGRALYEQFF.

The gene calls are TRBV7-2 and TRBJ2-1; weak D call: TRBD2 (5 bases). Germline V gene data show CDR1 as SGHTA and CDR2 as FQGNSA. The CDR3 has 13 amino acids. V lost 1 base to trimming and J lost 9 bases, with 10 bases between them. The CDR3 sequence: CASSLVPAGEQFF. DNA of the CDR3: TGTGCCAGCAGCTTAGTTCCGGCGGGTGAGCAGTTCTTC.

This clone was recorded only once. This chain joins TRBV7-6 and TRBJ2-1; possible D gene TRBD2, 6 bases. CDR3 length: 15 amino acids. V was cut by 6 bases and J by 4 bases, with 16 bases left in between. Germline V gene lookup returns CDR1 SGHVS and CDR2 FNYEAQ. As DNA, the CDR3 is TGTGCCAGCAGTTCAAACTGGAGGGATTACAATGAGCAGTTCTTC. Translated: CASSSNWRDYNEQFF.

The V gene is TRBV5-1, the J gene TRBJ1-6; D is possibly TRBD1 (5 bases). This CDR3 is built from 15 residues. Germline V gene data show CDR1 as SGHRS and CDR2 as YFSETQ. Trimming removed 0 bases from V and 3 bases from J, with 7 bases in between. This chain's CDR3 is CASSLADSYNSPLHF. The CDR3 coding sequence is TGCGCCAGCAGCTTGGCCGACAGCTATAATTCACCCCTCCACTTT.

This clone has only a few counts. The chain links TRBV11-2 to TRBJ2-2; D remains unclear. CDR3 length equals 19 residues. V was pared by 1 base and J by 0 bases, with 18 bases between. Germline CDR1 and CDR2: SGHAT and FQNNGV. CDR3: CASSLAGYELATNTGELFF. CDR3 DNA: TGTGCCAGCAGCTTAGCCGGGTATGAGTTGGCAACGAACACCGGGGAGCTGTTTTTT. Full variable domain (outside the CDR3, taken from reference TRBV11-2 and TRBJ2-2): EAGVAQSPRYKIIEKRQSVAFWCNPISGHATLYWYQQILGQGPKLLIQFQNNGVVDDSQLPKDRFSAERLKGVDSTLKIQPAKLEDSAVYLCASSLAGYELATNTGELFFGEGSRLTVL.

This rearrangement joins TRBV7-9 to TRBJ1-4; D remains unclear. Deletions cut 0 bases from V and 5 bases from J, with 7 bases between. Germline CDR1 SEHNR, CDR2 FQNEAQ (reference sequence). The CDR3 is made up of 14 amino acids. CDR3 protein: CASSLAGGNEKLFF. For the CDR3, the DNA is TGTGCCAGCAGCTTAGCGGGAGGGAATGAAAAACTGTTTTTT.

The CDR3 sequence: CATSRDLGYTF. The CDR3 nucleotides read TGTGCCACCAGCAGAGATCTTGGCTACACCTTC. The chain combines TRBV15 with TRBJ1-2; D is unresolved. Germline lookup yields CDR1 LNHNV and CDR2 YYDKDF (reference sequence). Deletions cut 0 bases from V and 7 bases from J, with 3 bases between. This CDR3 region has 11 residues.

Written as DNA, the CDR3 is TGTGCCAGCAGCCACTCGCCGGGACTATGTACGTCCGCCGGGGAGCTGTTTTTT. Translation gives CASSHSPGLCTSAGELFF. V and J are TRBV3-1 (or the pseudogene TRBV3-2) and TRBJ2-2; 7 nucleotides line up with TRBD2. J lost 6 bases, V lost 3 bases, and 16 bases had no gene match. Germline lookup yields CDR1 LGHDT and CDR2 YNNKEL (reference sequence). The CDR3 contains 18 residues.

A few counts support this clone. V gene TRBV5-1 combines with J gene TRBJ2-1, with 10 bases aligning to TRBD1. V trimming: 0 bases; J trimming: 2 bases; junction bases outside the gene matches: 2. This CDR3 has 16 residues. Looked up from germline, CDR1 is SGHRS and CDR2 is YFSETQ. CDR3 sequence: CASSLGDRGPYNEQFF. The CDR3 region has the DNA TGCGCCAGCAGCTTGGGGGACAGGGGCCCCTACAATGAGCAGTTCTTC.